This is a list of T cell receptor beta chains from one sample in a study of response to subunit inactivated influenza vaccine. TCRdb processed the RT-PCR reads anew with MiXCR; each CDR3 protein has one entry. The sample has 280,000 or so distinct CDR3 sequences; less than 25% are singletons. The sequencing here drew on PBMCs from blood, taken roughly 20 months after vaccination. These receptors were obtained from a man aged 50 to 69 who received an inactivated influenza vaccine. CDR3s include the opening cysteine and the closing phenylalanine or tryptophan. The D gene is left open where the match is weak. Clone size appears in some rows only: once, few, many, or a class for an expanded clone.

cdr3_aa,cdr3_nt,d_call,clone_size,j_call,v_call
CASSLFPVGGYTF,TGTGCCAGCAGTTTATTTCCTGTTGGTGGCTACACCTTC,NA,NA,TRBJ1-2,TRBV28
CASSQEVAGGHSYNEQFF,TGCGCCAGCAGCCAAGAAGTGGCGGGGGGGCACTCCTACAATGAGCAGTTCTTC,TRBD2,few,TRBJ2-1,TRBV4-3
CASSVGRLGEKLFF,TGTGCCAGCAGCGTAGGCCGGCTCGGTGAAAAACTGTTTTTT,NA,few,TRBJ1-4,TRBV9
CASSLDSAGGSYNEQFF,TGTGCCAGCAGCTTAGATTCTGCGGGGGGTTCCTACAATGAGCAGTTCTTC,TRBD2,NA,TRBJ2-1,TRBV11-2
CAWSVSQGKTEAFF,TGTGCCTGGAGTGTATCCCAGGGTAAGACTGAAGCTTTCTTT,NA,NA,TRBJ1-1,TRBV30
CASSHQGAGSQPQHF,TGTGCCAGTAGTCACCAGGGGGCCGGGAGTCAGCCCCAGCATTTT,TRBD1,NA,TRBJ1-5,TRBV19
CATSDLNGDGYTF,TGTGCCACCAGTGATTTGAACGGAGATGGCTACACCTTC,NA,NA,TRBJ1-2,TRBV24-1
CASSPSRRRAIQETQYF,TGTGCCAGCAGCCCATCCAGGAGACGGGCCATCCAAGAGACCCAGTACTTC,NA,few,TRBJ2-5,TRBV7-9
CASSYVYRDRENYGYTF,TGTGCCAGCAGTTACGTATACCGGGACAGGGAAAACTATGGCTACACCTTC,TRBD1,NA,TRBJ1-2,TRBV6-2/TRBV6-3
CSASGRGDHQPQHF,TGCAGTGCTAGCGGCAGGGGGGACCATCAGCCCCAGCATTTT,TRBD1,NA,TRBJ1-5,TRBV20-1
CASSKPGLAGVEQFF,TGTGCCAGCAGCAAGCCGGGACTAGCGGGAGTTGAGCAGTTCTTC,TRBD2,NA,TRBJ2-1,TRBV7-2
CASIGGTETQYF,TGTGCCAGCATCGGGGGGACGGAGACCCAGTACTTC,TRBD2,few,TRBJ2-5,TRBV6-5
CSAPGPGFQAQHF,TGCAGTGCCCCAGGCCCGGGTTTTCAGGCCCAGCATTTT,NA,NA,TRBJ1-5,TRBV20-1